A selection of T cell receptor beta chains follows, all from one sample in a study of T cells in Graves' hyperthyroidism and ophthalmopathy. Each CDR3 protein is one row after TCRdb ran MiXCR on the multiplex PCR reads. The sample holds approximately 380,000 distinct CDR3 sequences, around a sixth seen once. Specimen: blood. The receptors originated from a man younger than 35 with Graves' ophthalmopathy. Each CDR3 is given with its conserved first and last residue. The order of the fields is J gene, D gene, V gene, clone size, CDR3 DNA, CDR3 protein. The D gene is left open where the match is weak. Clone size, where shown, is once, few, many, or a class for clones that have expanded.

J: TRBJ2-1
D: NA
V: TRBV7-9
size: many
DNA: TGTGCCAGCAGCTTAGGGCGGACGTACAATGAGCAGTTCTTC
CDR3: CASSLGRTYNEQFF

J: TRBJ2-7
D: NA
V: TRBV27
size: NA
DNA: TGTGCCAGCAGCAATTCCGGGACATCCTACGAGCAGTACTTC
CDR3: CASSNSGTSYEQYF

J: TRBJ2-1
D: TRBD2
V: TRBV12-3/TRBV12-4
size: NA
DNA: TGTGCCAGCAGCGTTTCGAGCGGGGTGAACAATGAGCAGTTCTTC
CDR3: CASSVSSGVNNEQFF

J: TRBJ1-5
D: NA
V: TRBV6-1
size: many
DNA: TGTGCCAGCAGTGAGCGGGGGGGATGGTCGAGCAATCAGCCCCAGCATTTT
CDR3: CASSERGGWSSNQPQHF

J: TRBJ2-1
D: TRBD2
V: TRBV4-2
size: NA
DNA: TGTGCCAGCAGCCACCCGACCGGGGAGTGGGGACTAGCGGGGAACAATGAGCAGTTCTTC
CDR3: CASSHPTGEWGLAGNNEQFF

J: TRBJ2-7
D: TRBD2
V: TRBV5-1
size: NA
DNA: TGCGCCAGCAGCTCGAGGGGACTAGCGGGGGACGAGCAGTACTTC
CDR3: CASSSRGLAGDEQYF

J: TRBJ1-6
D: NA
V: TRBV10-2
size: NA
DNA: TGCGCCAGCAGTGGGCAGTGGAGTTCACCCCTCCACTTT
CDR3: CASSGQWSSPLHF

J: TRBJ2-7
D: NA
V: TRBV2
size: few
DNA: TGTGCCAGCACCAAGGACCGGAGTCACGAGCAGTACTTC
CDR3: CASTKDRSHEQYF

J: TRBJ2-5
D: NA
V: TRBV12-3/TRBV12-4
size: many
DNA: TGTGCCAGCGGATCCTCGCGGGGCTCGGCGGAGACCCAGTACTTC
CDR3: CASGSSRGSAETQYF

J: TRBJ2-3
D: TRBD2
V: TRBV5-1
size: NA
DNA: TGCGCCAGCAGCTCACGGACTAGCGGGAGGAGTGGAACAGATACGCAGTATTTT
CDR3: CASSSRTSGRSGTDTQYF

J: TRBJ2-7
D: NA
V: TRBV7-3
size: NA
DNA: TGTGCCAGCAGCTTAGGGACGGCCCCCTACGAGCAGTACTTC
CDR3: CASSLGTAPYEQYF

J: TRBJ2-3
D: NA
V: TRBV6-2/TRBV6-3
size: many
DNA: TGTGCCAGCAGACAAGACACAGCCACAGATACGCAGTATTTT
CDR3: CASRQDTATDTQYF

J: TRBJ2-7
D: NA
V: TRBV24-1
size: many
DNA: TGTGCCACCAGTGGTCTCCGGGACGGATTCTACGAGCAGTACTTC
CDR3: CATSGLRDGFYEQYF

J: TRBJ2-5
D: NA
V: TRBV2
size: many
DNA: TGTGCCAGCAGGCCGGGAGCTCAAAAGGAGACCCAGTACTTC
CDR3: CASRPGAQKETQYF

J: TRBJ2-3
D: NA
V: TRBV29-1
size: once
DNA: TGCAGCGCCACCCGGGCAGATACGCAGTATTTT
CDR3: CSATRADTQYF

J: TRBJ1-1
D: NA
V: TRBV20-1
size: many
DNA: TGCAGGGGACGGACCGGGACTCCCTCACCTGAAGCTTTCTTT
CDR3: CRGRTGTPSPEAFF

J: TRBJ2-7
D: TRBD1
V: TRBV11-2
size: NA
DNA: TGTGCCAGCAGTTTGACAGGGCGATTCTACGAGCAGTACTTC
CDR3: CASSLTGRFYEQYF

J: TRBJ1-6
D: NA
V: TRBV6-1
size: NA
DNA: TGTGCCAGCAGTGCAGGGGATTCACCCCTCCACTTT
CDR3: CASSAGDSPLHF

J: TRBJ1-2
D: TRBD1
V: TRBV5-1
size: NA
DNA: TGCGCCAGCAACCTCCCTGGACAGGGGAGATATGGCTACACCTTC
CDR3: CASNLPGQGRYGYTF

J: TRBJ2-5
D: NA
V: TRBV20-1
size: many
DNA: TGCAGTGCTTCAACCTGGGGAAGGCAAGAGACCCAGTACTTC
CDR3: CSASTWGRQETQYF

J: TRBJ2-6
D: TRBD2
V: TRBV7-3
size: few
DNA: TGTGCCAGCAGCCCCCGTTTGAGCGGGGTCTTATCTGGGGCCAACGTCCTGACTTTC
CDR3: CASSPRLSGVLSGANVLTF

J: TRBJ2-3
D: TRBD1
V: TRBV10-3
size: many
DNA: TGTGCCATCAGTGACGGGACAGCGACAAAAGATACGCAGTATTTT
CDR3: CAISDGTATKDTQYF

J: TRBJ2-1
D: NA
V: TRBV7-9
size: few
DNA: TGTGCCAGTAGTATAGCCCACAATGAGCAGTTCTTC
CDR3: CASSIAHNEQFF

J: TRBJ1-2
D: NA
V: TRBV9
size: many
DNA: TGTGCCAGCAGCGTAGGGGACACACGCTATGGCTACACCTTC
CDR3: CASSVGDTRYGYTF

J: TRBJ2-5
D: NA
V: TRBV5-1
size: NA
DNA: TGCGCCAGCAGCCCCGCCCCGGGGCGGCAAGAGACCCAGTACTTC
CDR3: CASSPAPGRQETQYF

J: TRBJ2-2
D: NA
V: TRBV10-3
size: once
DNA: TGTGCCATCAGTGAGTCGGCGGGGCAAGCGAACACCGGGGAGCTGTTTTTT
CDR3: CAISESAGQANTGELFF

J: TRBJ1-5
D: TRBD1
V: TRBV7-9
size: NA
DNA: TGTGCCGGACAACAGGGGGCAGGTCAGCCCCAGCATTTT
CDR3: CAGQQGAGQPQHF

J: TRBJ2-7
D: NA
V: TRBV6-1
size: many
DNA: TGTGCCAGCAGAGAAGTGGGGGAACGCGAGCAGTACTTC
CDR3: CASREVGEREQYF

J: TRBJ2-1
D: NA
V: TRBV4-2
size: NA
DNA: TGTGCCAGCAGCCGCAACTCCTACGAGCAGTTCTTC
CDR3: CASSRNSYEQFF

J: TRBJ2-2
D: NA
V: TRBV5-5
size: NA
DNA: TGTGCCAGCAGCTCCCTGACAGTCACCGGGGAGCTGTTTTTT
CDR3: CASSSLTVTGELFF

J: TRBJ1-1
D: TRBD1
V: TRBV7-3
size: few
DNA: TGTGCCAGCAGGTTGGACAGGGAGAACACTGAAGCTTTCTTT
CDR3: CASRLDRENTEAFF

J: TRBJ2-6
D: TRBD1
V: TRBV7-8
size: NA
DNA: TGTGCCAGCAGCTTAGGGAACAGGGGGCTTACTGGGGCCAACGTCCTGACTTTC
CDR3: CASSLGNRGLTGANVLTF

J: TRBJ2-7
D: TRBD1
V: TRBV27
size: NA
DNA: TGTGCCAGCAGCTGGCGACAGGGGTGGTACGAGCAGTACTTC
CDR3: CASSWRQGWYEQYF

J: TRBJ2-7
D: NA
V: TRBV3-1
size: many
DNA: TGTGCCAGCAGCCAAGAAGGTAACAGGCACTACGAGCAGTACTTC
CDR3: CASSQEGNRHYEQYF

J: TRBJ2-1
D: TRBD1
V: TRBV7-9
size: NA
DNA: TGTGCCAGCAGCCCGGACAGGGAACTCGATGAGCAGTTCTTC
CDR3: CASSPDRELDEQFF

J: TRBJ2-1
D: NA
V: TRBV5-5
size: NA
DNA: TGTGCCAGCAGGGGGATCAATGAGCAGTTCTTC
CDR3: CASRGINEQFF

J: TRBJ2-7
D: TRBD1
V: TRBV13
size: many
DNA: TGTGCCAGCAGCAACACAGGGGCCTCCGAGCAGTACTTC
CDR3: CASSNTGASEQYF

J: TRBJ2-1
D: NA
V: TRBV7-3
size: NA
DNA: TGTGCCCGCAGTCCATGGGGGGACACCCCTCAGAATGAGCAGTTCTTC
CDR3: CARSPWGDTPQNEQFF

J: TRBJ2-3
D: TRBD2
V: TRBV4-2
size: NA
DNA: TGTGCCAGCAGCGTAGGGTTCGGCGGGGGGGCCGCGAATACGCAGTATTTT
CDR3: CASSVGFGGGAANTQYF

J: TRBJ2-1
D: NA
V: TRBV20-1
size: many
DNA: TGCAGTGCTACCGGGCTTAATGAGCAGTTCTTC
CDR3: CSATGLNEQFF

J: TRBJ1-4
D: NA
V: TRBV3-1
size: NA
DNA: TGTGCCAGCAGCCAAGATTGGGCGGCTAATGAAAAACTGTTTTTT
CDR3: CASSQDWAANEKLFF

J: TRBJ2-7
D: TRBD2
V: TRBV7-8
size: once
DNA: TGTGCCAGCAGCTCAGCAAGTTTAGCGGGCGAGCAGTACTTC
CDR3: CASSSASLAGEQYF

J: TRBJ1-5
D: TRBD1
V: TRBV6-2/TRBV6-3
size: NA
DNA: TGTGCCAGCCTAGACAGGGGGCGATATCAGCCCCAGCATTTT
CDR3: CASLDRGRYQPQHF

J: TRBJ2-5
D: NA
V: TRBV20-1
size: few
DNA: TGCAGTGCCCGAGATTCTTCTAGCGTAGGAGAGACCCAGTACTTC
CDR3: CSARDSSSVGETQYF

J: TRBJ2-5
D: TRBD1
V: TRBV2
size: many
DNA: TGTGCCAGCAGTTGGACAGGGGGGGCCCAAGAGACCCAGTACTTC
CDR3: CASSWTGGAQETQYF

J: TRBJ2-2
D: TRBD1
V: TRBV7-2
size: many
DNA: TGTGCCAGCAGCTTAGTGCGGACAGGGCTCACCGGGGAGCTGTTTTTT
CDR3: CASSLVRTGLTGELFF

J: TRBJ2-1
D: NA
V: TRBV18
size: few
DNA: TGTGCCAGCTCACCACCGGCCCGTAAACATGAGCAGTTCTTC
CDR3: CASSPPARKHEQFF

J: TRBJ1-2
D: NA
V: TRBV20-1
size: NA
DNA: TGCAGTAAGCCGAGGCCTAACTATGGCTACACCTTC
CDR3: CSKPRPNYGYTF

J: TRBJ2-1
D: NA
V: TRBV25-1
size: NA
DNA: TGTGACAGCAGTAGCGGCCCCAATGAGCAGTTCTTC
CDR3: CDSSSGPNEQFF

J: TRBJ1-5
D: NA
V: TRBV28
size: many
DNA: TGTGCCAGCACCGGGACATTGAATCAGCCCCAGCATTTT
CDR3: CASTGTLNQPQHF

J: TRBJ1-3
D: TRBD1
V: TRBV10-3
size: NA
DNA: TGTGCCATCAGTCCAACCAACCTCGACAGGGCCTCTGGAAACACCATATATTTT
CDR3: CAISPTNLDRASGNTIYF

J: TRBJ2-1
D: NA
V: TRBV2
size: many
DNA: TGTGCCAGCAGTGAAGGGGGGATCCGCACCGAGCAGTTCTTC
CDR3: CASSEGGIRTEQFF

J: TRBJ2-1
D: TRBD2
V: TRBV12-3/TRBV12-4
size: many
DNA: TGTGCCAGCTGTCCTAGCGGGGGCTACAATGAGCAGTTCTTC
CDR3: CASCPSGGYNEQFF

J: TRBJ2-3
D: TRBD2
V: TRBV18
size: few
DNA: TGTGCCAGCTCACCGACGGGACTAGCGGGTTCTAGCACAGATACGCAGTATTTT
CDR3: CASSPTGLAGSSTDTQYF

J: TRBJ2-7
D: TRBD1
V: TRBV20-1
size: NA
DNA: TGCAGTGCAGGAAGAAGCGGACAGGGAGTCTACGAGCAGTACTTC
CDR3: CSAGRSGQGVYEQYF

J: TRBJ1-6
D: NA
V: TRBV19
size: NA
DNA: TGTGCCAGCTCCGAGTCCAATTCACCCCTCCACTTT
CDR3: CASSESNSPLHF

J: TRBJ1-6
D: TRBD1
V: TRBV7-6
size: many
DNA: TGTGCCAGCAGCGTCGGGACAGGGGATTCACCCCTCCACTTT
CDR3: CASSVGTGDSPLHF

J: TRBJ1-1
D: TRBD1
V: TRBV10-3
size: many
DNA: TGTGCCATCAGTGAGTCCCGGACAGGGGGCAATATTGAAGCTTTCTTT
CDR3: CAISESRTGGNIEAFF

J: TRBJ2-7
D: NA
V: TRBV7-3
size: NA
DNA: TGTGCCAGCAGCCGAGGGGGTCCCTCTCAATACGAGCAGTACTTC
CDR3: CASSRGGPSQYEQYF

J: TRBJ2-7
D: NA
V: TRBV20-1
size: many
DNA: TGCAGTGCTAGACCATTAAGGGGGGACACTTCCTACGAGCAGTACTTC
CDR3: CSARPLRGDTSYEQYF